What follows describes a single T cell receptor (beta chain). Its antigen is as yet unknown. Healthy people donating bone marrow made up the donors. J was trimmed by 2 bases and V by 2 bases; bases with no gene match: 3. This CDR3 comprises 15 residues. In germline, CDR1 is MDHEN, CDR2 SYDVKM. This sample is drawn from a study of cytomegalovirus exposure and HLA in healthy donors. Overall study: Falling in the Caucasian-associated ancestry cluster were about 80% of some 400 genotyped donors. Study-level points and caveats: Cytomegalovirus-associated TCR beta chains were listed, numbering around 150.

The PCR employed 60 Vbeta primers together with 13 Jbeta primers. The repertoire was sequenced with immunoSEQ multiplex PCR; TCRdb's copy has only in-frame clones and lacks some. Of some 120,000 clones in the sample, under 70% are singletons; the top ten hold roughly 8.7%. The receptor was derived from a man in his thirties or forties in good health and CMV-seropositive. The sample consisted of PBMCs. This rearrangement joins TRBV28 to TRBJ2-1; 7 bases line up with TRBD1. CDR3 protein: CASSLVTGAYNEQFF. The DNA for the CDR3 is TGTGCCAGCAGTTTAGTAACAGGGGCCTACAATGAGCAGTTCTTC.